These T cell receptor beta chains were read from a single sample in a study of control samples from healthy donors and cancer patients. Profiled with immunoSEQ multiplex PCR; TCRdb holds only in-frame clones, not every one. The sample includes 180,000 or so clones, around 93% seen only once; the top ten take over 3.5%. The sequenced sample was blood. The receptors stem from a woman aged 60 to 75 in good health. CDR3s include the opening cysteine and the closing phenylalanine or tryptophan. Each record gives: D gene, clone size, J gene, V gene, CDR3 protein, CDR3 DNA. A D gene is named only where the DNA matches it firmly. Expanded clones get a size class; other rows say once, few or many, or leave the size out.

d_gene: NA; abundance: NA; j_gene: TRBJ1-1; v_gene: TRBV7-2; CDR3aa: CASSLRVVTNTEAFF; CDR3nt: TGTGCCAGCAGCCTCCGGGTCGTCACGAACACTGAAGCTTTCTTT
d_gene: NA; abundance: NA; j_gene: TRBJ1-2; v_gene: TRBV5-1; CDR3aa: CASSLGEYYGYTF; CDR3nt: TGCGCCAGCAGCTTGGGGGAGTACTATGGCTACACCTTC
d_gene: NA; abundance: NA; j_gene: TRBJ1-1; v_gene: TRBV30; CDR3aa: CAWSVNLNTEAFF; CDR3nt: TGTGCCTGGAGTGTAAACCTGAACACTGAAGCTTTCTTT
d_gene: TRBD1; abundance: NA; j_gene: TRBJ2-7; v_gene: TRBV2; CDR3aa: CAGNGQGWTYEQYF; CDR3nt: TGTGCCGGCAACGGACAGGGTTGGACCTACGAGCAGTACTTC
d_gene: TRBD1; abundance: NA; j_gene: TRBJ2-7; v_gene: TRBV7-9; CDR3aa: CASSSTGTGAYEQYF; CDR3nt: TGTGCCAGCAGCTCCACAGGGACAGGGGCCTACGAGCAGTACTTC
d_gene: TRBD1; abundance: NA; j_gene: TRBJ1-5; v_gene: TRBV9; CDR3aa: CASSAGQGASQPQHF; CDR3nt: TGTGCCAGCAGCGCAGGACAGGGGGCGAGTCAGCCCCAGCATTTT
d_gene: TRBD2; abundance: NA; j_gene: TRBJ2-2; v_gene: TRBV10-3; CDR3aa: CAIRAGVAGGNTGELFF; CDR3nt: TGTGCCATCAGGGCCGGTGTAGCGGGGGGGAACACCGGGGAGCTGTTTTTT
d_gene: TRBD2; abundance: NA; j_gene: TRBJ2-5; v_gene: TRBV7-8; CDR3aa: CASSLSGGAAETQYF; CDR3nt: TGTGCCAGCAGCCTTAGCGGGGGGGCCGCGGAGACCCAGTACTTC
d_gene: NA; abundance: NA; j_gene: TRBJ1-5; v_gene: TRBV6-6; CDR3aa: CASSPSDTRQSWQPQHF; CDR3nt: TGTGCCAGCAGTCCTAGCGATACCCGACAGAGCTGGCAGCCCCAGCATTTT
d_gene: NA; abundance: NA; j_gene: TRBJ1-1; v_gene: TRBV19; CDR3aa: CASSTTGLSSPEAFF; CDR3nt: TGTGCCAGTAGTACCACAGGGCTGAGCTCCCCTGAAGCTTTCTTT
d_gene: TRBD1; abundance: NA; j_gene: TRBJ2-3; v_gene: TRBV18; CDR3aa: CASGQGIGTDTQYF; CDR3nt: TGTGCCAGCGGACAGGGAATCGGGACAGATACGCAGTATTTT
d_gene: NA; abundance: NA; j_gene: TRBJ2-3; v_gene: TRBV2; CDR3aa: CASEGVATSTDTQYF; CDR3nt: TGTGCCAGCGAAGGAGTAGCAACAAGCACAGATACGCAGTATTTT
d_gene: NA; abundance: NA; j_gene: TRBJ1-2; v_gene: TRBV6-5; CDR3aa: CACIGGLDYGYTF; CDR3nt: TGTGCCTGTATTGGGGGGCTCGACTATGGCTACACCTTC
d_gene: NA; abundance: NA; j_gene: TRBJ1-1; v_gene: TRBV27; CDR3aa: CASGLSMNTEAFF; CDR3nt: TGTGCCAGCGGACTCAGCATGAACACTGAAGCTTTCTTT
d_gene: NA; abundance: NA; j_gene: TRBJ1-1; v_gene: TRBV10-3; CDR3aa: CAISARQGLDTEAFF; CDR3nt: TGTGCCATCAGTGCGAGGCAAGGGTTGGACACTGAAGCTTTCTTT
d_gene: NA; abundance: NA; j_gene: TRBJ1-2; v_gene: TRBV5-6; CDR3aa: CASSLNYGYTF; CDR3nt: TGTGCCAGCAGCTTGAACTATGGCTACACCTTC
d_gene: NA; abundance: NA; j_gene: TRBJ2-7; v_gene: TRBV5-5; CDR3aa: CASSPGPPENEQYF; CDR3nt: TGTGCCAGCAGCCCGGGACCCCCTGAAAACGAGCAGTACTTC
d_gene: TRBD2; abundance: NA; j_gene: TRBJ2-2; v_gene: TRBV6-1; CDR3aa: CASSGTSGGSYTGELFF; CDR3nt: TGTGCCAGCAGTGGGACTAGCGGGGGTTCTTACACCGGGGAGCTGTTTTTT
d_gene: NA; abundance: NA; j_gene: TRBJ2-5; v_gene: TRBV21-1; CDR3aa: CASSKKRRAGEGTQYF; CDR3nt: TGTGCCAGCAGCAAGAAGCGGCGGGCAGGGGAAGGGACCCAGTACTTC
d_gene: TRBD1; abundance: NA; j_gene: TRBJ2-7; v_gene: TRBV6-5; CDR3aa: CASSYSPGQNYEQYF; CDR3nt: TGTGCCAGCAGTTACTCACCGGGACAGAACTACGAGCAGTACTTC
d_gene: TRBD2; abundance: once; j_gene: TRBJ2-7; v_gene: TRBV7-2; CDR3aa: CASSLSLAGGEQYF; CDR3nt: TGTGCCAGCAGCTTAAGTCTAGCGGGGGGCGAGCAGTACTTC
d_gene: NA; abundance: NA; j_gene: TRBJ1-2; v_gene: TRBV29-1; CDR3aa: CSAAPTGNYGYTF; CDR3nt: TGCAGCGCAGCCCCCACAGGGAACTATGGCTACACCTTC
d_gene: NA; abundance: NA; j_gene: TRBJ1-2; v_gene: TRBV19; CDR3aa: CASTTDQRNNYGYTF; CDR3nt: TGTGCCAGTACCACCGACCAGAGGAATAACTATGGCTACACCTTC
d_gene: TRBD2; abundance: once; j_gene: TRBJ2-7; v_gene: TRBV18; CDR3aa: CASSPLTSGAAAYEQYF; CDR3nt: TGTGCCAGCTCACCACTCACTAGCGGGGCGGCAGCCTACGAGCAGTACTTC
d_gene: NA; abundance: NA; j_gene: TRBJ1-3; v_gene: TRBV28; CDR3aa: CASSLYSGNTIYF; CDR3nt: TGTGCCAGCAGTTTATACTCTGGAAACACCATATATTTT
d_gene: NA; abundance: NA; j_gene: TRBJ1-2; v_gene: TRBV7-8; CDR3aa: CASSLAHGGADGYTF; CDR3nt: TGTGCCAGCAGCTTAGCGCACGGGGGGGCGGATGGCTACACCTTC
d_gene: NA; abundance: NA; j_gene: TRBJ2-1; v_gene: TRBV29-1; CDR3aa: CSGILGTAYNEQFF; CDR3nt: TGCAGCGGAATACTAGGGACCGCCTACAATGAGCAGTTCTTC
d_gene: TRBD1; abundance: NA; j_gene: TRBJ2-5; v_gene: TRBV18; CDR3aa: CASSPPRQGQETQYF; CDR3nt: TGTGCCAGCTCACCACCTCGACAGGGCCAAGAGACCCAGTACTTC
d_gene: TRBD1; abundance: NA; j_gene: TRBJ1-1; v_gene: TRBV4-3; CDR3aa: CASSRETGANTEAFF; CDR3nt: TGCGCCAGCAGCCGGGAGACAGGGGCGAACACTGAAGCTTTCTTT
d_gene: NA; abundance: NA; j_gene: TRBJ2-5; v_gene: TRBV11-3; CDR3aa: CASSLGAGSPSGTQYF; CDR3nt: TGTGCCAGCAGCTTAGGTGCAGGGAGCCCCTCGGGGACCCAGTACTTC
d_gene: TRBD1; abundance: NA; j_gene: TRBJ1-4; v_gene: TRBV2; CDR3aa: CASSETGGGEKLFF; CDR3nt: TGTGCCAGCAGCGAGACAGGGGGAGGAGAAAAACTGTTTTTT
d_gene: NA; abundance: NA; j_gene: TRBJ2-5; v_gene: TRBV3-1/TRBV3-2; CDR3aa: CASNLAGAETQYF; CDR3nt: TGTGCCAGCAACCTCGCAGGGGCAGAGACCCAGTACTTC
d_gene: TRBD1; abundance: NA; j_gene: TRBJ1-4; v_gene: TRBV5-1; CDR3aa: CASSWRTGGDEKLFF; CDR3nt: TGCGCCAGCAGCTGGAGGACAGGGGGCGATGAAAAACTGTTTTTT
d_gene: NA; abundance: NA; j_gene: TRBJ2-3; v_gene: TRBV10-1; CDR3aa: CASSVGTPATDTQYF; CDR3nt: TGCGCCAGCAGCGTCGGAACCCCAGCCACAGATACGCAGTATTTT
d_gene: TRBD1; abundance: NA; j_gene: TRBJ2-7; v_gene: TRBV6-5; CDR3aa: CASHSPGQSSYEQYF; CDR3nt: TGTGCCAGTCATTCCCCGGGACAGAGCTCCTACGAGCAGTACTTC
d_gene: TRBD1; abundance: NA; j_gene: TRBJ1-2; v_gene: TRBV5-1; CDR3aa: CASSTGQGANYGYTF; CDR3nt: TGCGCCAGCAGCACAGGACAGGGGGCTAACTATGGCTACACCTTC
d_gene: NA; abundance: NA; j_gene: TRBJ2-1; v_gene: TRBV5-5; CDR3aa: CASSLGRSSYNEQFF; CDR3nt: TGTGCCAGCAGCTTGGGCAGGAGCTCCTACAATGAGCAGTTCTTC
d_gene: NA; abundance: once; j_gene: TRBJ2-5; v_gene: TRBV11-2; CDR3aa: CASSFIGVETQYF; CDR3nt: TGTGCCAGCAGCTTCATAGGGGTAGAGACCCAGTACTTC
d_gene: NA; abundance: NA; j_gene: TRBJ1-6; v_gene: TRBV6-5; CDR3aa: CASRPQGIGDSPLHF; CDR3nt: TGTGCCAGCAGGCCCCAGGGAATAGGAGACTCACCCCTCCACTTT
d_gene: NA; abundance: NA; j_gene: TRBJ1-1; v_gene: TRBV6-7; CDR3aa: CARPHRLPIEAFF; CDR3nt: TGTGCCAGACCACATAGACTACCAATCGAAGCTTTCTTT
d_gene: NA; abundance: NA; j_gene: TRBJ2-1; v_gene: TRBV7-2; CDR3aa: CASSSYMGEQFF; CDR3nt: TGTGCCAGCAGCTCGTACATGGGGGAGCAGTTCTTC
d_gene: NA; abundance: once; j_gene: TRBJ2-1; v_gene: TRBV18; CDR3aa: CASSPLSPQYNEQFF; CDR3nt: TGTGCCAGCTCACCATTATCACCGCAATACAATGAGCAGTTCTTC
d_gene: TRBD1; abundance: once; j_gene: TRBJ1-6; v_gene: TRBV27; CDR3aa: CASRATGGSYNSPLHF; CDR3nt: TGTGCCAGCAGAGCAACAGGGGGCTCCTATAATTCACCCCTCCACTTT
d_gene: NA; abundance: NA; j_gene: TRBJ1-1; v_gene: TRBV25-1; CDR3aa: CASTPGQKNTEAFF; CDR3nt: TGTGCCAGCACCCCAGGGCAGAAGAACACTGAAGCTTTCTTT
d_gene: NA; abundance: NA; j_gene: TRBJ2-7; v_gene: TRBV5-4; CDR3aa: CASSLVGNIREQYF; CDR3nt: TGTGCCAGCAGCTTGGTGGGGAATATACGTGAGCAGTACTTC
d_gene: NA; abundance: once; j_gene: TRBJ1-1; v_gene: TRBV5-4; CDR3aa: CASSPPSARNTEAFF; CDR3nt: TGTGCCAGCAGCCCCCCCTCGGCCAGGAACACTGAAGCTTTCTTT
d_gene: NA; abundance: NA; j_gene: TRBJ1-3; v_gene: TRBV6-1; CDR3aa: CASSEAPGLSGNTIYF; CDR3nt: TGTGCCAGCAGTGAAGCGCCAGGGTTAAGTGGAAACACCATATATTTT
d_gene: NA; abundance: NA; j_gene: TRBJ1-1; v_gene: TRBV6-1; CDR3aa: CASSERGSRFAEAFF; CDR3nt: TGTGCCAGCAGTGAAAGAGGGAGTAGGTTCGCTGAAGCTTTCTTT
d_gene: TRBD1; abundance: NA; j_gene: TRBJ1-2; v_gene: TRBV10-3; CDR3aa: CAIKAGQGGYGYTF; CDR3nt: TGTGCCATCAAGGCGGGACAGGGTGGCTATGGCTACACCTTC
d_gene: TRBD1; abundance: NA; j_gene: TRBJ2-7; v_gene: TRBV5-1; CDR3aa: CASSPGDRDNYEQYF; CDR3nt: TGCGCCAGCAGCCCCGGGGACAGGGACAACTACGAGCAGTACTTC
d_gene: NA; abundance: NA; j_gene: TRBJ1-5; v_gene: TRBV21-1; CDR3aa: CASSSRDHSNQPQHF; CDR3nt: TGTGCCAGCAGCAGCCGGGACCATAGCAATCAGCCCCAGCATTTT
d_gene: TRBD1; abundance: NA; j_gene: TRBJ1-1; v_gene: TRBV5-1; CDR3aa: CASSLQGTEAFF; CDR3nt: TGCGCCAGCAGCTTACAGGGGACTGAAGCTTTCTTT
d_gene: NA; abundance: NA; j_gene: TRBJ2-2; v_gene: TRBV10-3; CDR3aa: CAISGTGTDNVGELFF; CDR3nt: TGTGCCATCAGTGGAACCGGGACCGACAACGTCGGGGAGCTGTTTTTT
d_gene: NA; abundance: NA; j_gene: TRBJ2-3; v_gene: TRBV30; CDR3aa: CAWSARVGADTQYF; CDR3nt: TGTGCCTGGAGTGCCAGGGTAGGTGCAGATACGCAGTATTTT